The T cell receptor (beta chain) described here comes from a study of blood T cell repertoires in COVID-19 (dated by TCRdb to 2018 to 2021). Regarding the study in general: Samples from collaborators originated in the United States, Italy and Spain and spanned both the acute and convalescent phases of COVID-19. The material from the prospective study consisted of cDNA or gDNA derived from T cells, B-cell-depleted T cells, or PBMCs. Subjects who had been exposed to COVID-19, were actively infected with it, or had recovered from it provided the deeply sampled blood TCRbeta repertoires that made up the dataset. The repertoires were made available in a free public database intended to serve as a resource for research on the immune response to SARS-CoV-2. The samples were drawn from two sources: the first 160 participants of the ongoing ImmuneRACE study, and about 1,300 subjects contributed by 6 global collaborators. The sample metadata nearly always contained a de-identified subject ID, COVID-19 status, age in years and sex. Where HLA class I and class II types were available, the types were taken from metadata supplied by the sample provider, not from assay-based typing.

The collaborating institutions used their own protocols to collect whole blood in K2EDTA tubes. For TCRbeta analysis, collaborator samples were shipped as frozen whole blood, as isolated PBMCs, or as DNA extracted from either sample type. Study-level results and caveats: The amount of clinical and demographic metadata varied by source and participant and was provided uncurated.

TCRbeta CDR3 regions were amplified from genomic DNA by means of the immunoSEQ Assay, a bias-controlled multiplex PCR. The authors' analysis ran thus. Nucleated cell counts per sample were estimated from amplification of reference gene primers within the assay. Sequence reads were collapsed and filtered to measure the absolute abundance of every unique TCRbeta CDR3 rearrangement. For each sample, productive Simpson clonality was calculated as the square root of Simpson's diversity index across productive rearrangements. In TCRdb, the immuneACCESS table is reduced to in-frame sequences with V and J assigned. These tables do not hold every clone; where another copy was compared, an unresolved V gene accounts for under half, and the others remain unexplained. The V and J calls and the clone size are those of that table, but D and trimming were determined from the DNA. Across this sample there are some 200,000 clones, with about 86% seen only once. The ten biggest clones cover around 2% of the sample.

On this clone itself: The antigen this receptor binds is unknown. No qualities accompany the bases; no much larger clone lies one base away.

The CDR3 holds 11 amino acids from the cysteine to the phenylalanine. Only CDR3 DNA remains: 33 bases, in frame from the first base. V is cut by 3 bases and J by 7 bases, and the space between the germline ends is 8 bases. The CDR1 and CDR2 encoded by the germline V gene are SGHDT and YYEEEE. The sequence joins TRBV5-6 to TRBJ2-7; tentative D gene TRBD2, with 5 bases matching. Sequencing used peripheral blood. This sequence originates from a woman aged 55-70 years with acute or convalescent COVID-19. CDR3 sequence: CASSSTGEQYF. The bases are TGTGCCAGCAGCTCGACGGGGGAGCAGTACTTC.